The 32 T cell receptor beta chains presented below share a single source sample, sequenced in a study of T cells in Graves' hyperthyroidism and ophthalmopathy. Amplified regions were TCR beta CDR3 sequences from RNA transcripts. The HTBI set primed first-round TCR CDR3 RT-PCR. TCRdb recomputed calls from the multiplex PCR reads with MiXCR, one row per CDR3 protein. The sample carries about 690,000 distinct CDR3 sequences, roughly 17% recorded once. The sample consisted of blood. The source of these receptors is a man in his fifties with Graves' hyperthyroidism.

This clonotype came up many times. J is TRBJ2-2 and V is TRBV19, with 10 positions matching TRBD1. Germline trimming cut 5 bases from V and 7 bases from J; bases unmatched to any gene: 7. Germline V gene data show CDR1 as LNHDA and CDR2 as SQIVND (reference sequence). The CDR3 is 15 residues long. CDR3 bases: TGTGCCAGTAGTGCCCGACAGGGGGCCAGCGGGGAGCTGTTTTTT. Residues: CASSARQGASGELFF.

This clonotype appeared many times. V is TRBV7-2 and J is TRBJ1-1, with D unresolved. V was clipped by 5 bases and J by 0 bases, with 16 bases between them. The CDR3 is made up of 16 amino acids. The V gene's germline CDR1 is SGHTA and CDR2 FQGNSA. Here the CDR3 DNA reads TGTGCCAGCAGCCAACAACAGTTAATGATGAACACTGAAGCTTTCTTT. Translated: CASSQQQLMMNTEAFF.

This clonotype was detected ten times or more. The chain carries TRBV24-1 and TRBJ2-1; the match to TRBD2 covers 14 bases. Trimming cost V 0 bases and J 4 bases; bases outside gene matches: 7. The V gene's germline CDR1 is KGHDR and CDR2 SFDVKD. The CDR3 is made up of 19 amino acids. In DNA, the CDR3 is TGTGCCACCAGTGATTTGGGGAGGACTAGCGGGAGGCGATACAATGAGCAGTTCTTC. Translated: CATSDLGRTSGRRYNEQFF.

This clonotype was detected ten times or more. This rearrangement joins TRBV10-3 to TRBJ2-1, with unresolved D. The germline V gene encodes CDR1 ENHRY and CDR2 SYGVKD. Trimming removed 8 bases at V and 4 bases at J, with 12 bases between. The CDR3 consists of 13 residues. The CDR3 region has the DNA TGTGCCATCGGGTCGGTCGGTTACAATGAGCAGTTCTTC. Amino acids: CAIGSVGYNEQFF.

CDR3 coding DNA: TGTGCCAGCTCACGGACGGGACAGGGCCGAGGTGGTGAAAAACTGTTTTTT. Protein: CASSRTGQGRGGEKLFF. The gene calls are TRBV18 and TRBJ1-4; TRBD1 agrees at 9 bases. The CDR3 consists of 17 residues. CDR1 is KGHSH, CDR2 LQKENI, per germline. Trimming removed 4 bases from V and 7 bases from J; junction bases left unmatched: 13.

This clonotype showed up many times. This chain links TRBV12-3 or TRBV12-4 with TRBJ1-4; TRBD1 might be the D (6 bases). The CDR3 is made up of 15 amino acids. V lost 4 bases to trimming and J lost 2 bases, with 11 bases between them. The chain's CDR3 is CASSSQGFTNEKLFF. As DNA, the CDR3 is TGTGCCAGCAGTTCGCAGGGGTTTACTAATGAAAAACTGTTTTTT.

This clonotype was counted at least ten times. The chain joins TRBV10-2 to TRBJ2-1; 7 nucleotides agree with TRBD1. CDR1 is WSHSY, CDR2 SAAADI, per germline. There are 15 residues in the CDR3. The J segment lost 4 bases and the V segment lost 6 bases, leaving 9 bases of the junction unmatched. CDR3 nucleotide sequence: TGCGCCAGCAGCGAAAGAGGACAGGCTTACAATGAGCAGTTCTTC. Its protein is CASSERGQAYNEQFF.

This clonotype was seen a handful of times. The V and J genes are TRBV7-3 and TRBJ2-1; TRBD2 agrees at 9 bases. This CDR3 has 16 residues. After removal of 6 bases from V and 9 bases from J, the junction contained 15 bases not matched to a gene. CDR1 is SGHTA and CDR2 is FQGTGA in the germline V gene. The CDR3 sequence is CASSQLAGPEGGEQFF. The DNA for the CDR3 is TGTGCCAGCAGTCAACTAGCGGGCCCAGAGGGCGGTGAGCAGTTCTTC.

In regard to this clonotype: A much more abundant neighbour one base away suggests this may be a read error. V gene TRBV6-1 combines with J gene TRBJ1-1, with D maybe TRBD1 (5 bases). V lost 4 bases, J lost 4 bases, and 19 bases lay in between. Germline V gene data show CDR1 as MNHNS and CDR2 as SASEGT. The CDR3 spans 16 residues. Here the CDR3 reads CASSALGGSMSTEAFF. CDR3 coding DNA: TGTGCCAGCAGTGCCCTGGGGGGGTCCATGAGCACTGAAGCTTTCTTT.

About this clonotype: A much larger clone lies one base from this, so it may be a read error. The V and J genes are TRBV28 and TRBJ2-5, with TRBD1 matching over 7 bases. The CDR3 sequence is 12 residues long. In germline, CDR1 is MDHEN, CDR2 SYDVKM. The CDR3 protein is CASLGGEGTQCF. The CDR3 DNA reads as TGTGCCAGCTTAGGGGGCGAAGGGACCCAGTGCTTC.

Ten or more counts support this clonotype. V is TRBV6-1 and J is TRBJ2-7; 11 nucleotides agree with TRBD1. Per germline, CDR1 MNHNS and CDR2 SASEGT. V was pared by 5 bases and J by 2 bases, with 5 bases of the junction left unmatched. The CDR3 is made up of 15 amino acids. The CDR3 sequence is CASSLRGQGAYEQYF. The CDR3 region has the DNA TGTGCCAGCAGTCTCAGGGGACAGGGGGCCTACGAGCAGTACTTC.

Note on this clonotype: A much larger clone differs from this one at a single base, so this may be a read error. The V call is TRBV14, the J call TRBJ2-5; no clear D gene. This CDR3 has 11 amino acids. The germline V gene encodes CDR1 SGHDN and CDR2 FVKESK. Trimming cost V 2 bases and J 7 bases, with 5 bases left between them. CDR3: CASSQSATQYF. Written as DNA, the CDR3 is TGTGCCAGCAGCCAAAGTGCGACCCAGTACTTC.

The rearrangement uses TRBV19 and TRBJ2-7; the D gene is possibly TRBD1 (5 bases). V dropped 4 bases and J dropped 4 bases, with 8 bases sitting between them. The germline V gene encodes CDR1 LNHDA and CDR2 SQIVND (reference sequence). CDR3 size: 12 residues. CDR3 nucleotide sequence: TGTGCCAGTAGTAAAGACAGTTACGAGCAGTACTTC. It is translated as CASSKDSYEQYF.

This clonotype was counted a few times. The genes are TRBV9 and TRBJ2-3; 9 bases fit TRBD2. This CDR3 comprises 16 residues. Germline V gene data show CDR1 as SGDLS and CDR2 as YYNGEE. J lost 3 bases, V lost 0 bases, and 5 bases had no gene match. The CDR3 coding sequence is TGTGCCAGCAGCGTAGAGGGTAGCGGGAGAACAGATACGCAGTATTTT. Translation gives CASSVEGSGRTDTQYF.

Concerning this clonotype itself: The junction and the germline gene differ at one end; a read error may be behind it. This chain connects TRBV7-2 to TRBJ1-4, with 8 bases lining up with TRBD1. The V gene's germline CDR1 is SGHTA and CDR2 FQGNSA. This CDR3 is built from 15 residues. The CDR3 sequence: CASSLQGATNEKLSF. The CDR3 DNA is TGTGCCAGCAGCTTGCAGGGGGCAACTAATGAAAAACTGTCTTTT.

Only one count was recorded for this clonotype. This may arise from a read error, as a much more abundant clone is one base away. The J gene is TRBJ1-5, the V gene TRBV12-3 or TRBV12-4; D is unclear. This CDR3 region has 13 residues. The V and J ends lost 5 bases and 9 bases respectively, with 14 bases between them. CDR3 sequence (DNA): TGTGCCAGCAGTACTGCTGGAGGGAGGCCCCAGCATTTT. Its protein product is CASSTAGGRPQHF.

Notes on this clonotype: A junction boundary mismatches the germline segment, possibly from a read error. The chain employs TRBV18 and TRBJ1-5, with a weak D call TRBD1 (5 bases). CDR1 and CDR2 (germline): KGHSH, LQKENI. The CDR3 is 14 amino acids. The CDR3 DNA reads as TGTGCCAGCTCCCAACCAGGGTCTCATCAGCCCCAGCAATTT. This gives the protein CASSQPGSHQPQQF.

The chain couples TRBV28 to TRBJ2-2; 7 bases are shared with TRBD1. The CDR3 loop spans 13 amino acids. The V and J ends lost 6 bases and 6 bases, in that order; junction bases with no gene match: 4. Germline V gene data show CDR1 as MDHEN and CDR2 as SYDVKM. As DNA, the CDR3 is TGTGCCAGCAGACAACAGGGGTCCGGGGAGCTGTTTTTT. Residues: CASRQQGSGELFF.

The J gene is TRBJ2-5, the V gene TRBV4-3, with D possibly being TRBD1 (6 bases). The germline CDR1 and CDR2 sequences are LGHNA and YSLEER. Trimming removed 0 bases at V and 5 bases at J, with 16 bases between. The length of the CDR3 is 16 residues. CDR3 region: CASSQDGHRVWETQYF. The CDR3 DNA follows: TGCGCCAGCAGCCAAGATGGACACAGGGTCTGGGAGACCCAGTACTTC.

The CDR3 loop reads CASSLLEGRSYNEQFF. The CDR3 DNA reads TGTGCCAGCAGTTTATTAGAGGGAAGATCCTACAATGAGCAGTTCTTC. This rearrangement joins TRBV27 to TRBJ2-1, with D maybe TRBD2 (5 bases). The V gene lost 1 base and the J gene lost 1 base, with 11 bases spanning the gap. This CDR3 contains 16 residues. Germline V gives CDR1 MNHEY, CDR2 SMNVEV (reference sequence).

This clonotype appeared a single time. The CDR3 here is CASRPSPGTSGRAEQYF. The DNA of the CDR3 is TGTGCCAGCAGACCCAGTCCCGGGACTAGCGGGAGGGCCGAGCAGTACTTC. The chain employs TRBV28 and TRBJ2-7, with TRBD2 matching over 16 bases. Trimming removed 6 bases from V and 6 bases from J; junction bases left unmatched: 11. The CDR3 has 17 amino acids. Per the germline V gene, CDR1 is MDHEN and CDR2 is SYDVKM. The full variable domain, completed using reference TRBV28 and TRBJ2-7, is DVKVTQSSRYLVKRTGEKVFLECVQDMDHENMFWYRQDPGLGLRLIYFSYDVKMKEKGDIPEGYSVSREKKERFSLILESASTNQTSMYLCASRPSPGTSGRAEQYFGPGTRLTVT.

This clonotype was recorded at least ten times. The DNA of the CDR3 is TGTGCCAGCAGTTACGGCGACAGCGGGCTTTCACCCCTCCACTTT. It specifies CASSYGDSGLSPLHF. The V call is TRBV6-2 or TRBV6-3, the J call TRBJ1-6, with D possibly matching TRBD1 (5 bases). The CDR3 length is 15 residues. Trimming left V 2 bases short and J 9 bases short, with 14 bases between. The germline CDR1 and CDR2 sequences are MNHEY and SVGEGT.

Of note for this clonotype: Being one base from a much bigger clone, this may be a read error. The rearrangement uses TRBV6-2 or TRBV6-3 and TRBJ1-5; 7 bases line up with TRBD1. CDR1 and CDR2 (germline): MNHEY, SVGEGT. The CDR3 loop spans 15 amino acids. The CDR3 region is CASTSGDRRSQPRHF. In DNA, the CDR3 is TGTGCCAGCACCTCCGGGGACAGAAGGAGTCAGCCCCGGCATTTT.

Turning to this clonotype: Possible read error: a much larger clone is one base away. The V call is TRBV12-3 or TRBV12-4, the J call TRBJ2-3, with D unclear. Trimming removed 5 bases from V and 1 base from J, with 16 bases in between. CDR3 length: 16 amino acids. The CDR3 sequence is CASSTYFGRGTDTQYF. CDR3 coding DNA: TGTGCCAGCAGTACTTACTTTGGACGGGGCACAGATACGCAGTATTTT.

V is TRBV20-1 and J is TRBJ2-2, with TRBD1 as a possible D gene (5 bases). V was clipped by 4 bases and J by 6 bases, with 15 bases between them. The germline V gene has CDR1 DFQATT and CDR2 SNEGSKA (reference sequence). The CDR3 spans 14 residues. CDR3 coding DNA: TGCAGTGCTACCTTCGAAGAAGGGGCCGGGGAGCTGTTTTTT. Its translation: CSATFEEGAGELFF.

At least ten counts were recorded for this clonotype. The chain employs TRBV28 and TRBJ2-7; D possibly corresponds to TRBD2 (5 bases). The germline V gene encodes CDR1 MDHEN and CDR2 SYDVKM. V gave up 2 bases and J gave up 4 bases, with 9 bases separating them. This CDR3 is built from 13 residues. The CDR3 sequence is CASSLPGGYEQYF. The CDR3, as DNA: TGTGCCAGCAGTTTACCCGGAGGTTACGAGCAGTACTTC. The whole variable domain, filled in from reference TRBV28 and TRBJ2-7, reads DVKVTQSSRYLVKRTGEKVFLECVQDMDHENMFWYRQDPGLGLRLIYFSYDVKMKEKGDIPEGYSVSREKKERFSLILESASTNQTSMYLCASSLPGGYEQYFGPGTRLTVT.

Many counts were recorded for this clonotype. V usage is TRBV27 and J usage is TRBJ2-1; no firm D call. Germline CDR1 MNHEY, CDR2 SMNVEV (reference sequence). V lost 5 bases, J lost 0 bases, and 14 bases lay in between. This CDR3 comprises 16 residues. CDR3 nucleotide sequence: TGTGCCAGCAGTCCTACAACTACCCGCTCCTACAATGAGCAGTTCTTC. It codes for CASSPTTTRSYNEQFF.

V gene TRBV30 combines with J gene TRBJ1-2; D may be TRBD1 (6 bases). Trimming took 3 bases from V and 5 from J, leaving 13 bases between them. The CDR3 spans 13 residues. CDR1 and CDR2 (germline): GTSNPN, SVGIG (reference sequence). In nucleotides, the CDR3 is TGTGCCTGGAGGGACAGACTGCTATATGGCTACACCTTC. Encoded protein: CAWRDRLLYGYTF.

Only a few counts were recorded for this clonotype. The V gene is TRBV30, the J gene TRBJ2-7; 9 positions agree with TRBD1. The CDR3 sequence is 13 residues long. J was trimmed by 4 bases and V by 0 bases; bases with no gene match: 1. CDR1 is GTSNPN and CDR2 is SVGIG in the germline V gene (reference sequence). DNA of the CDR3: TGTGCCTGGAGTGTGGACAGGGGTTACGAGCAGTACTTC. Its protein is CAWSVDRGYEQYF. The full variable domain, with the rest looked up from reference TRBV30 and TRBJ2-7, is SQTIHQWPATLVQPVGSPLSLECTVEGTSNPNLYWYRQAAGRGLQLLFYSVGIGQISSEVPQNLSASRPQDRQFILSSKKLLLSDSGFYLCAWSVDRGYEQYFGPGTRLTVT.

This clonotype was seen a few times. The V and J genes are TRBV18 and TRBJ2-1, with TRBD2 matching 11 bases. The trim removed 3 bases at V and 7 bases at J, leaving 5 bases unmatched. The CDR3 totals 15 residues. Germline V gene data show CDR1 as KGHSH and CDR2 as LQKENI. The CDR3 coding sequence is TGTGCCAGCTCACCGGGACTAGCGGCTTGGAATGAGCAGTTCTTC. Residues: CASSPGLAAWNEQFF.

This clonotype was counted only a few times. The rearrangement links TRBV6-5 to TRBJ2-3; TRBD2 matches at 13 bases. V dropped 2 bases and J dropped 2; count of bases not matched to a gene: 4. CDR3 length: 17 residues. From germline, CDR1 is MNHEY and CDR2 SVGAGI. In DNA, the CDR3 is TGTGCCAGCAGTTACCTACTAGCGGGAGGGCCCACAGATACGCAGTATTTT. Translated: CASSYLLAGGPTDTQYF.

V usage is TRBV4-1 and J usage is TRBJ2-3; 9 positions agree with TRBD1. V dropped 4 bases and J dropped 4; count of bases not matched to a gene: 9. The length of the CDR3 is 16 residues. Germline CDR1 reads MGHRA; CDR2 reads YSYEKL. The CDR3 here is CASSLRGGQGADTQYF. The CDR3 nucleotides are TGCGCCAGCAGCCTACGAGGGGGACAGGGAGCAGATACGCAGTATTTT.